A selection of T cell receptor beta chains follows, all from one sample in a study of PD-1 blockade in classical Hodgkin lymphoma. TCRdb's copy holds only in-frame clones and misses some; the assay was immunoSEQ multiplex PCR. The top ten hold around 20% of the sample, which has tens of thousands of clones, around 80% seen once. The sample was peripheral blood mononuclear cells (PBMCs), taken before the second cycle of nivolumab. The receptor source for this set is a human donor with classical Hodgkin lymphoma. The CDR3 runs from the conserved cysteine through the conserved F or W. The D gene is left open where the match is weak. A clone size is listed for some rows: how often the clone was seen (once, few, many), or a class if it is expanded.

CDR3 protein: CASSLSSTGTMNTEAFF; CDR3 DNA: TGCGCCAGCAGCTTGTCGTCGACAGGGACCATGAACACTGAAGCTTTCTTT; V gene: TRBV5-1; D gene: TRBD1; clone size: few; J gene: TRBJ1-1
CDR3 protein: CASSLKGRGNTIYF; CDR3 DNA: TGTGCCAGCAGCTTAAAGGGGAGAGGAAACACCATATATTTT; V gene: TRBV7-6; D gene: -; clone size: -; J gene: TRBJ1-3
CDR3 protein: CASSIKALGTEAFF; CDR3 DNA: TGTGCCAGTAGTATTAAGGCTCTGGGGACTGAAGCTTTCTTT; V gene: TRBV19; D gene: -; clone size: -; J gene: TRBJ1-1
CDR3 protein: CATKTGRSGNTIYF; CDR3 DNA: TGTGCCACCAAGACGGGGAGATCTGGAAACACCATATATTTT; V gene: TRBV27; D gene: -; clone size: -; J gene: TRBJ1-3
CDR3 protein: CASSRLTSGRRDTQYF; CDR3 DNA: TGTGCCAGCAGTCGCCTTACTAGCGGGAGAAGGGATACGCAGTATTTT; V gene: TRBV2; D gene: TRBD2; clone size: -; J gene: TRBJ2-3
CDR3 protein: CASSVGTGGAYEQYF; CDR3 DNA: TGTGCCAGCAGCGTAGGGACAGGGGGCGCATACGAGCAGTACTTC; V gene: TRBV9; D gene: TRBD1; clone size: -; J gene: TRBJ2-7
CDR3 protein: CSVGTGNTIYF; CDR3 DNA: TGCAGCGTCGGGACTGGAAACACCATATATTTT; V gene: TRBV29-1; D gene: -; clone size: -; J gene: TRBJ1-3
CDR3 protein: CASSVGGATNEKLFF; CDR3 DNA: TGTGCCAGCAGCGTAGGAGGGGCAACTAATGAAAAACTGTTTTTT; V gene: TRBV9; D gene: -; clone size: -; J gene: TRBJ1-4
CDR3 protein: CASSHDTANTGELFF; CDR3 DNA: TGCGCCAGCAGTCATGATACGGCGAACACCGGGGAGCTGTTTTTT; V gene: TRBV5-1; D gene: -; clone size: -; J gene: TRBJ2-2
CDR3 protein: CASSKQGGGQTQYF; CDR3 DNA: TGTGCCAGCAGCAAACAGGGGGGAGGGCAGACCCAGTACTTC; V gene: TRBV9; D gene: -; clone size: -; J gene: TRBJ2-5
CDR3 protein: CASSEGRANYGYTF; CDR3 DNA: TGTGCCAGCAGTGAAGGCAGAGCTAACTATGGCTACACCTTC; V gene: TRBV2; D gene: -; clone size: -; J gene: TRBJ1-2
CDR3 protein: CASSSGQGKGYTF; CDR3 DNA: TGTGCCAGCAGTTCAGGACAGGGGAAAGGCTACACCTTC; V gene: TRBV28; D gene: TRBD1; clone size: -; J gene: TRBJ1-2
CDR3 protein: CATSRVQDTQYF; CDR3 DNA: TGTGCCACCAGCAGAGTGCAAGATACGCAGTATTTT; V gene: TRBV15; D gene: -; clone size: -; J gene: TRBJ2-3
CDR3 protein: CAISESVVGFLYGYTF; CDR3 DNA: TGTGCCATCAGTGAGTCTGTCGTGGGGTTCCTCTATGGCTACACCTTC; V gene: TRBV10-3; D gene: -; clone size: -; J gene: TRBJ1-2
CDR3 protein: CSVEGEGYGYTF; CDR3 DNA: TGCAGCGTTGAGGGGGAGGGCTATGGCTACACCTTC; V gene: TRBV29-1; D gene: -; clone size: -; J gene: TRBJ1-2
CDR3 protein: CASSPTAAFSGNTIYF; CDR3 DNA: TGTGCCAGCAGCCCGACAGCAGCATTCTCTGGAAACACCATATATTTT; V gene: TRBV9; D gene: -; clone size: -; J gene: TRBJ1-3
CDR3 protein: CASSLAGTGDTQYF; CDR3 DNA: TGTGCCAGCAGCTTGGCAGGGACCGGAGATACGCAGTATTTT; V gene: TRBV5-4; D gene: -; clone size: -; J gene: TRBJ2-3
CDR3 protein: CASSPLVDSRGPVTGELFF; CDR3 DNA: TGTGCCAGCTCACCACTCGTTGACAGTAGGGGCCCAGTCACCGGGGAGCTGTTTTTT; V gene: TRBV18; D gene: -; clone size: -; J gene: TRBJ2-2
CDR3 protein: CASSAPGPSGETQYF; CDR3 DNA: TGTGCCAGCAGCGCTCCGGGCCCTTCGGGGGAGACCCAGTACTTC; V gene: TRBV9; D gene: -; clone size: -; J gene: TRBJ2-5
CDR3 protein: CASSPLPDSGSGNTIYF; CDR3 DNA: TGTGCCAGCTCACCGCTCCCAGACAGCGGCTCTGGAAACACCATATATTTT; V gene: TRBV18; D gene: -; clone size: -; J gene: TRBJ1-3
CDR3 protein: CASSLLRVSRVEQYF; CDR3 DNA: TGTGCCAGCAGCCTACTCAGGGTGTCTAGGGTCGAGCAGTACTTC; V gene: TRBV6-5; D gene: -; clone size: -; J gene: TRBJ2-7
CDR3 protein: CASSISSGGSETQYF; CDR3 DNA: TGTGCCAGCAGCATTAGTAGCGGGGGTAGCGAGACCCAGTACTTC; V gene: TRBV5-4; D gene: TRBD2; clone size: -; J gene: TRBJ2-5
CDR3 protein: CASSIEAGGFAGELFF; CDR3 DNA: TGTGCCAGTAGTATAGAAGCGGGAGGGTTCGCCGGGGAGCTGTTTTTT; V gene: TRBV19; D gene: TRBD2; clone size: -; J gene: TRBJ2-2
CDR3 protein: CAISEGVSGANVLTF; CDR3 DNA: TGTGCCATCAGTGAGGGAGTCTCTGGGGCCAACGTCCTGACTTTC; V gene: TRBV10-3; D gene: -; clone size: -; J gene: TRBJ2-6
CDR3 protein: CASSWMGLAGWGYNEQFF; CDR3 DNA: TGTGCCAGCAGCTGGATGGGACTAGCGGGCTGGGGCTACAATGAGCAGTTCTTC; V gene: TRBV7-9; D gene: TRBD2; clone size: -; J gene: TRBJ2-1